A single sample gave rise to the 5 T cell receptor beta chains below, sequenced in a study of blood T cell repertoires in COVID-19. Profiled with immunoSEQ multiplex PCR; TCRdb holds only in-frame clones, not every one. Among about 150,000 clones listed, 91% were seen once. The sequencing input was peripheral blood. Receptors were obtained from a man aged 45-60 years with acute or convalescent COVID-19.

V gene TRBV23-1 combines with J gene TRBJ1-2, with D hard to call. TRBV23-1 is treated as an ORF (open reading frame) with a function not yet certain. V was clipped by 1 base and J by 4 bases, with 10 bases between them. The CDR3 has 14 amino acids. The CDR3 nucleotides read TGCGCCAGCAGTCAATATCGGGGTCCCTATGGCTACACCTTC. This gives the protein CASSQYRGPYGYTF.

This clone was observed a single time. The rearrangement links TRBV28 to TRBJ2-1; 9 positions match TRBD1. Germline V gives CDR1 MDHEN, CDR2 SYDVKM. The J segment lost 15 bases and the V segment lost 5 bases, leaving 14 bases of the junction unmatched. This CDR3 region has 14 residues. CDR3 coding DNA: TGTGCCAGCAGTATCGGACAGGGGACAGATAGTGGGTTCTTC. This gives the protein CASSIGQGTDSGFF.

The rearrangement links TRBV29-1 to TRBJ1-1; D perhaps matches TRBD1 (6 bases). The germline gives CDR1 SQVTM, CDR2 ANQGSEA. The V gene lost 7 bases and the J gene lost 7 bases, with 16 bases spanning the gap. The CDR3 runs 12 residues. The CDR3 reads CSASSGQIEAFF. CDR3 coding DNA: TGCAGCGCGTCAAGTGGACAGATTGAAGCTTTCTTT. Full variable domain (remainder filled in from reference TRBV29-1 and TRBJ1-1): SAVISQKPSRDICQRGTSLTIQCQVDSQVTMMFWYRQQPGQSLTLIATANQGSEATYESGFVIDKFPISRPNLTFSTLTVSNMSPEDSSIYLCSASSGQIEAFFGQGTRLTVV.

This CDR3 is CAWRGASQYF. For the CDR3, the DNA is TGTGCCTGGAGAGGGGCGAGCCAGTACTTC. The chain employs TRBV30 and TRBJ2-5, with D possibly matching TRBD1 (5 bases). This CDR3 spans 10 amino acids. CDR1 and CDR2 from the germline V gene are GTSNPN and SVGIG (reference sequence). V shed 3 bases and J shed 10 bases, with 9 bases lying between them.

V gene TRBV14 combines with J gene TRBJ1-2; TRBD1 might be the D (5 bases). The V end lost 1 base, the J end lost 8 bases, and 14 bases lay between the germline ends. Germline loops: CDR1 SGHDN, CDR2 FVKESK. The length of the CDR3 is 14 residues. CDR3 amino acids: CASSQVQGLGGYTF. The CDR3 nucleotides are TGTGCCAGCAGCCAAGTTCAGGGATTAGGAGGCTACACCTTC.